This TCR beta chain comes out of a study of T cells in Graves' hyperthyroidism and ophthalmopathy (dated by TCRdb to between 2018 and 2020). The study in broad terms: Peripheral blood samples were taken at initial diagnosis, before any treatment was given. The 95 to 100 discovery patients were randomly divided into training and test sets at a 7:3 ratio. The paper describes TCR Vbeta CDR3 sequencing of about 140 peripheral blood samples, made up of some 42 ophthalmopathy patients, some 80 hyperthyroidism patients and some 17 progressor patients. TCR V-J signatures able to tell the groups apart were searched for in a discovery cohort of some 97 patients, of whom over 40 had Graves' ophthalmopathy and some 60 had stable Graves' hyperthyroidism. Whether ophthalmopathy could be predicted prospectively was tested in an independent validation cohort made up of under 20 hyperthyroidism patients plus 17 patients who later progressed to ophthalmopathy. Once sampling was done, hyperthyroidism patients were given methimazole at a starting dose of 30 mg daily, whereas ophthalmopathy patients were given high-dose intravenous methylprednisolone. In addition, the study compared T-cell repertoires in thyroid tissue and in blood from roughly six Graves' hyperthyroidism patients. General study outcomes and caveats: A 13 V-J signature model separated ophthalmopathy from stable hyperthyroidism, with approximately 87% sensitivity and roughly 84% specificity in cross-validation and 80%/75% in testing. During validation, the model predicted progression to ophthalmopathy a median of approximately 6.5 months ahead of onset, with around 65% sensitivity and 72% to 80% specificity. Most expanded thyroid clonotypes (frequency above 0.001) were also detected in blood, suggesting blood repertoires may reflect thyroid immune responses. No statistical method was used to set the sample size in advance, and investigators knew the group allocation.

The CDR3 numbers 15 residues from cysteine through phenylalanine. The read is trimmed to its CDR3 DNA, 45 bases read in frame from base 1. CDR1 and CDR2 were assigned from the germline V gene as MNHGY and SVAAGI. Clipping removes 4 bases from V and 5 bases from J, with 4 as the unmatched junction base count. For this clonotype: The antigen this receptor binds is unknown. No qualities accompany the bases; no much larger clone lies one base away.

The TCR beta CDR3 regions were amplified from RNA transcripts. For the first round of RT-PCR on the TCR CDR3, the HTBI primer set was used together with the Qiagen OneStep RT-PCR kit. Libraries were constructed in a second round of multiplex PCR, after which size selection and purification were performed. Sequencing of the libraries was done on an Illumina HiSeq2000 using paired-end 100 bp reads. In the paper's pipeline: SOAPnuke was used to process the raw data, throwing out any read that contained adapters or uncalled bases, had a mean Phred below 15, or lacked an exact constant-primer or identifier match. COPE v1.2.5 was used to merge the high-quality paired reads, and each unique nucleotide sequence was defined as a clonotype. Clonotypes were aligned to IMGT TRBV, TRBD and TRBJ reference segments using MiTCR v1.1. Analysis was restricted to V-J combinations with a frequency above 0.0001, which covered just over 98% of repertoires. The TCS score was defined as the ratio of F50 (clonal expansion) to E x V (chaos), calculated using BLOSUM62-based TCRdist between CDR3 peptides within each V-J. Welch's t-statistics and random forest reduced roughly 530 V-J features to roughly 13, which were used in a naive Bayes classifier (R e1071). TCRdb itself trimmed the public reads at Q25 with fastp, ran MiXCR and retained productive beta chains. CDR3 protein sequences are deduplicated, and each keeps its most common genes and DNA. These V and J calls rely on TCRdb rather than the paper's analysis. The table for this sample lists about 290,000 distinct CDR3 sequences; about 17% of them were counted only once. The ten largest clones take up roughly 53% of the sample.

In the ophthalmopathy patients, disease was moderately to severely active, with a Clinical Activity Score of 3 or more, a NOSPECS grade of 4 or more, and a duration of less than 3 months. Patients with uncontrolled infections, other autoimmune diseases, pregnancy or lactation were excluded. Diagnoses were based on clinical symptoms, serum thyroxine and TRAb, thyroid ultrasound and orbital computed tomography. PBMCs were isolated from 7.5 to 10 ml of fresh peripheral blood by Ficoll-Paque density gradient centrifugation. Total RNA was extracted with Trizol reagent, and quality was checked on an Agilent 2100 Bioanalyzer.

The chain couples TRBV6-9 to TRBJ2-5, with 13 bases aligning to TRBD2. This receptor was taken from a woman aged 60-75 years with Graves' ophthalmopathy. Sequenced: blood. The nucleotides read TGTGCCAGCAGTTGGACTAGCGGGGGCGGGGAGACCCAGTACTTC. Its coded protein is CASSWTSGGGETQYF.